A selection of T cell receptor beta chains follows, all from one sample in a study of T cell repertoires in cytomegalovirus infection. TCRdb reprocessed the reads with MiXCR, giving one entry per CDR3 protein. Of just over 150,000 distinct CDR3 sequences in the sample, around 24% are singletons; the top ten hold roughly 9.8%. What was sequenced was PBMCs. These receptors came from a human donor in good health (CMV status not recorded). Some clones in this sample may be carry-over from other donors' samples. Both conserved end residues are part of each CDR3. The D gene is left open where the match is weak. Clone size is given for some rows only: seen once, a few or many times, or a class if the clone is expanded.

D gene	J gene	V gene	clone size	CDR3 DNA	CDR3 protein
-	TRBJ2-1	TRBV28	-	TGTGCCAGCAGTGGCCGGGGGCGACCCTCGGATGAGCAGTTCTTC	CASSGRGRPSDEQFF
-	TRBJ2-5	TRBV7-6	many	TGTGCCAGCAGTTCCGTAGGAAGGGAGACCCAGTACTTC	CASSSVGRETQYF
-	TRBJ1-1	TRBV5-1	-	TGCGCCAGCAGCCTACAGGGAATCTCTGAAGCTTTCTTT	CASSLQGISEAFF
-	TRBJ1-1	TRBV19	many	TGTGCCAGTAACAGGAATGGGGCAGCTTTCTTT	CASNRNGAAFF
-	TRBJ2-7	TRBV29-1	few	TGCAGCGTTGAAGTGAGGTCCCTTCGGGAGCAGTACTTC	CSVEVRSLREQYF
-	TRBJ2-1	TRBV2	-	TGTGCCAGCACGGCGGCCCTCTACAATGAGCAGTTCTTC	CASTAALYNEQFF
-	TRBJ1-1	TRBV25-1	-	TGTGCCAGCAGTCGGGGGACCACTGAAGCTTTCTTT	CASSRGTTEAFF
-	TRBJ2-2	TRBV29-1	-	TGCAGCGTCCGAGGGGTCGGGGGCACCGGGGAGCTGTTTTTT	CSVRGVGGTGELFF
-	TRBJ1-2	TRBV6-1	few	TGTGCCAGCAGTGAACTGGCAGTCGGCGGCTATGGCTACACCTTC	CASSELAVGGYGYTF
TRBD2	TRBJ2-7	TRBV6-2/TRBV6-3	few	TGTGCCAGCAGAGAGACTAGCGGGAGGTACGAGCAGTACTTC	CASRETSGRYEQYF
TRBD2	TRBJ2-7	TRBV29-1	-	TGCAGCGTGACCGCTAGCGGGAGTTCCTACGAGCAGTACTTC	CSVTASGSSYEQYF
-	TRBJ1-1	TRBV2	many	TGTGCCAGCAAATTACACGTGACAGAGAACACTGAAGCTTTCTTT	CASKLHVTENTEAFF
TRBD2	TRBJ2-3	TRBV7-2	many	TGTGCCAGCAGCACACCACTAGCGGGAGGGCACACAGATACGCAGTATTTT	CASSTPLAGGHTDTQYF
-	TRBJ1-2	TRBV15	-	TGTGCCACCGCGCCCGGGGCCCAAGGCTATGGCTACACCTTC	CATAPGAQGYGYTF
-	TRBJ1-5	TRBV7-9	many	TGTGCCAGCAGTCTCGACCGGAGCGCCCAGCATTTT	CASSLDRSAQHF
-	TRBJ1-5	TRBV12-3/TRBV12-4	many	TGTGCCAGCAGTTTATGGTCAGGGCTCAATCAGCCCCAGCATTTT	CASSLWSGLNQPQHF
TRBD2	TRBJ2-7	TRBV7-8	many	TGTGCCAGCAGCCCGGGACTAGGTAGCGGGAGGGCCCAGTTAAACGAGCAGTACTTC	CASSPGLGSGRAQLNEQYF
-	TRBJ2-3	TRBV27	-	TGTGCCAGCAGTCCGATGGGGGGTTTGACAGATACGCAGTATTTT	CASSPMGGLTDTQYF
-	TRBJ1-1	TRBV15	many	TGTGCCACCAGCAGAGATCAGGGTGATTACACTGAAGCTTTCTTT	CATSRDQGDYTEAFF
TRBD1	TRBJ2-1	TRBV5-4	-	TGTGCCAGCAGCTTGGCACAGGGGTCCAAGGGTTACAATGAGCAGTTCTTC	CASSLAQGSKGYNEQFF
-	TRBJ1-2	TRBV28	few	TGTGCCAGCAGTTATACGGGGGTAGATGGCTACACCTTC	CASSYTGVDGYTF
-	TRBJ2-1	TRBV7-3	-	TGTGCCAGCAGCTTAGTAGGTCCGGGGCGGGATGAGCAGTTCTTC	CASSLVGPGRDEQFF
TRBD1	TRBJ2-4	TRBV5-6	many	TGTGCCAGCAGCTTGATTGGGGACAGGAAGACCAAAAACATTCAGTACTTC	CASSLIGDRKTKNIQYF
TRBD1	TRBJ1-5	TRBV28	-	TGTGCCACCGGGACAGAGGGTTATCAGCCCCAGCATTTT	CATGTEGYQPQHF
-	TRBJ2-7	TRBV6-2/TRBV6-3	many	TGTGCCAGCCGGCCCTTTTCGGACGAGCAGTACTTC	CASRPFSDEQYF
TRBD2	TRBJ2-1	TRBV7-9	few	TGTGCCAGCAGCTTTCCAGCTAGCGGGGGCGATGAGCAGTTCTTC	CASSFPASGGDEQFF
-	TRBJ1-1	TRBV2	-	TGTGCCAGCAGTTCCCTCACTGAAGCTTTCTTT	CASSSLTEAFF
-	TRBJ2-1	TRBV10-3	-	TGTGCCATCAGTCCCGACCGAGGGGCCTACTACAATGAGCAGTTCTTC	CAISPDRGAYYNEQFF
-	TRBJ2-7	TRBV2	few	TGTGCCAGCAAGGGTTCCCAGAACGAGCAGTACTTC	CASKGSQNEQYF
-	TRBJ1-2	TRBV19	-	TGTGCCAGTAGTATAGAAGGGAATGGCTACACCTTC	CASSIEGNGYTF
TRBD2	TRBJ2-3	TRBV11-2	many	TGTGCCAGCAGTCCAGTAGCGGGGTCCACAGATACGCAGTATTTT	CASSPVAGSTDTQYF
TRBD2	TRBJ2-2	TRBV7-6	few	TGTGCCAGCAGCCCATTCCAAGGGACTACAAGAACCGGGGAGCTGTTTTTT	CASSPFQGTTRTGELFF
TRBD2	TRBJ2-3	TRBV11-2	few	TGTGCCAGCAGCTTAGGTCGGGGCGGGAGGGGCACAGATACGCAGTATTTT	CASSLGRGGRGTDTQYF
-	TRBJ1-3	TRBV20-1	-	TGCAGTGCTAGACCAATCGACATCAACTCTGGAAACACCATATATTTT	CSARPIDINSGNTIYF
TRBD1	TRBJ1-5	TRBV28	-	TGTGCCAGCAGTTTTAGGGGGCGCGGGAGCAATCAGCCCCAGCATTTT	CASSFRGRGSNQPQHF
-	TRBJ2-1	TRBV19	few	TGTGCCAGTAGGCCTCTAGTGGACAATGAGCAGTTCTTC	CASRPLVDNEQFF
-	TRBJ2-3	TRBV18	-	TGTGCCAGCTCACCCACTAGGGCAGATACGCAGTATTTT	CASSPTRADTQYF
TRBD2	TRBJ2-3	TRBV27	-	TGTGCCAGCAGTTTATCCCCGGGACTAGCGAGAGGGCAAGATACGCAGTATTTT	CASSLSPGLARGQDTQYF
-	TRBJ1-2	TRBV29-1	-	TGCAGCGTTGAATACTCAAGAAATGGCTACACCTTC	CSVEYSRNGYTF
TRBD1	TRBJ2-2	TRBV5-4	few	TGTGCCAGCAGCTTAAGGGCGGGACAGGGCAACACCGGGGAGCTGTTTTTT	CASSLRAGQGNTGELFF
TRBD1	TRBJ1-3	TRBV12-3/TRBV12-4	-	TGTGCCAGCAGTTTAGCGGGACAGCGCTCTGGAAACACCATATATTTT	CASSLAGQRSGNTIYF
-	TRBJ2-5	TRBV12-3/TRBV12-4	many	TGTGCCAGCAGTTTATTGGGCTGGGAGACCCAGTACTTC	CASSLLGWETQYF
-	TRBJ2-5	TRBV28	-	TGTGCCAGCAGTTCCCCCCTAAGACTGGGAGAGACCCAGTACTTC	CASSSPLRLGETQYF
-	TRBJ2-7	TRBV20-1	few	TGCAGTGCTACGAATCCGGGACAACTCTCCTACGAGCAGTACTTC	CSATNPGQLSYEQYF
TRBD1	TRBJ1-4	TRBV25-1	few	TGTGCCAGCAGTGACTGGACAGGGGCAACTAATGAAAAACTGTTTTTT	CASSDWTGATNEKLFF
-	TRBJ2-2	TRBV6-5	few	TGTGCCAGCAGTCGGACGCAGTTAAACACCGGGGAGCTGTTTTTT	CASSRTQLNTGELFF
-	TRBJ2-1	TRBV29-1	few	TGCAGCGTTAGTAATGAGCAGTTCTTC	CSVSNEQFF
-	TRBJ1-2	TRBV28	few	TGTGCCAGCAGTCCCCCAGTTAACTATGGCTACACCTTC	CASSPPVNYGYTF
-	TRBJ1-5	TRBV12-3/TRBV12-4	few	TGTGCCAGCAGTCCCGAGGCTTATCAGCCCCAGCATTTT	CASSPEAYQPQHF
-	TRBJ2-3	TRBV4-1	-	TGCGCCACCCCTCCCGGGGGGCCCACAGATACGCAGTATTTT	CATPPGGPTDTQYF
-	TRBJ1-4	TRBV14	-	TGTGCCAGCAGCCAAGATATTGGGCAAAAACTGTTTTTT	CASSQDIGQKLFF
TRBD2	TRBJ2-7	TRBV7-2	many	TGTGCCAGCAGCTTCACCGGGACTAGCGGGAGCGCCTACGAGCAGTACTTC	CASSFTGTSGSAYEQYF
-	TRBJ2-5	TRBV7-2	medium-sized	TGTGCCAGCAGCTCGGGGGCTCAAGAGACCCAGTACTTC	CASSSGAQETQYF
-	TRBJ2-1	TRBV19	-	TGTGCCAGTAGTATTGGTCATGAGCAGTTCTTC	CASSIGHEQFF
-	TRBJ2-7	TRBV5-6	few	TGTGCCAGCAGCTTCGCCAGCCGCGAGCAGTACTTC	CASSFASREQYF
-	TRBJ2-2	TRBV4-3	few	TGCGCCAGCAGCCAAGATAGGGGAGCCGGGGAGCTGTTTTTT	CASSQDRGAGELFF
-	TRBJ2-7	TRBV7-2	many	TGTGCCAGCAGACCTAATCAGGGGGGCCCCTACGAGCAGTACTTC	CASRPNQGGPYEQYF
-	TRBJ2-2	TRBV2	many	TGTGCCAGCAGCCTTGTTCGGAAAAACACCGGGGAGCTGTTTTTT	CASSLVRKNTGELFF
TRBD1	TRBJ2-2	TRBV28	few	TGTGCCAGCAGTCCCCGGGACAGGGTCTTAGCCGGGGAGCTGTTTTTT	CASSPRDRVLAGELFF
-	TRBJ1-1	TRBV11-2	few	TGTGCCAGCAGCCGGGGAAGGGAGACTGAAGCTTTCTTT	CASSRGRETEAFF